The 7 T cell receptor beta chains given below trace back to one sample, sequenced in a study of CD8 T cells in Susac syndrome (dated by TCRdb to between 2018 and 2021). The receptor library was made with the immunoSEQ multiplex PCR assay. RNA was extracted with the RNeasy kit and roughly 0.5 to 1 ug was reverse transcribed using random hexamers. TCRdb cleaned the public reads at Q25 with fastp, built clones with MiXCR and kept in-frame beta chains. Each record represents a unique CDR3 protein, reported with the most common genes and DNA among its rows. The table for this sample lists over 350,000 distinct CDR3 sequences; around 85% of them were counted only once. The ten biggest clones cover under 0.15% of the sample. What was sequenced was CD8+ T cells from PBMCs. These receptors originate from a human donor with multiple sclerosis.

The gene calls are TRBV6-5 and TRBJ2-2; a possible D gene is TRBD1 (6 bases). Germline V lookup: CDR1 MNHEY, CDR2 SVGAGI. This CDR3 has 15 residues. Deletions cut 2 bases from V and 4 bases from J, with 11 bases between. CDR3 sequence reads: CASSYTGSTTGELFF. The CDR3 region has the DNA TGTGCCAGCAGTTACACAGGGTCAACCACCGGGGAGCTGTTTTTT.

CDR3 in DNA: TGTGCCAGCAGCTTAGTTAGTTCCCCGGGGACACAGTATTCACCCCTCCACTTT. Protein: CASSLVSSPGTQYSPLHF. The chain carries TRBV7-8 and TRBJ1-6; a possible D gene is TRBD1 (6 bases). CDR3 length: 18 amino acids. The germline V and J ends were trimmed by 1 base and 8 bases, with 21 bases remaining between them. Germline CDR1 and CDR2: SGHVS and FQNEAQ.

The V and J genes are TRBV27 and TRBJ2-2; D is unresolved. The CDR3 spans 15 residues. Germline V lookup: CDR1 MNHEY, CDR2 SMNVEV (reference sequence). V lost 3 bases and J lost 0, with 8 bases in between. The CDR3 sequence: CASSLPTANTGELFF. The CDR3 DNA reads TGTGCCAGCAGTTTGCCCACGGCGAACACCGGGGAGCTGTTTTTT.

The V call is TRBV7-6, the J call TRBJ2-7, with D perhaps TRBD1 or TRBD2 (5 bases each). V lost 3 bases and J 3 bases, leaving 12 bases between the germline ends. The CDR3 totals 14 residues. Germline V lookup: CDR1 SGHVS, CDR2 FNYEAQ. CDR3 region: CASSFAGTDYEQYF. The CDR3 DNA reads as TGTGCCAGCAGCTTTGCCGGGACGGACTACGAGCAGTACTTC.

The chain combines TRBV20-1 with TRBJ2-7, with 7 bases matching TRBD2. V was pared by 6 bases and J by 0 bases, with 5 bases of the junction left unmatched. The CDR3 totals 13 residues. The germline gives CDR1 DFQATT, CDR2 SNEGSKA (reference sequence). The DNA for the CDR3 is TGCAGTGCGGGAAGCGGGGACTCCTACGAGCAGTACTTC. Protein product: CSAGSGDSYEQYF.

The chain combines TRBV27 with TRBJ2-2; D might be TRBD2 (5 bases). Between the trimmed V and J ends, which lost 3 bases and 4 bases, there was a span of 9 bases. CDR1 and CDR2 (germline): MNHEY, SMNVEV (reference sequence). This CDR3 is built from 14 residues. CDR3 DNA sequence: TGTGCCAGCAGTTTCGGCCTAGCCACCGGGGAGCTGTTTTTT. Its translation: CASSFGLATGELFF.

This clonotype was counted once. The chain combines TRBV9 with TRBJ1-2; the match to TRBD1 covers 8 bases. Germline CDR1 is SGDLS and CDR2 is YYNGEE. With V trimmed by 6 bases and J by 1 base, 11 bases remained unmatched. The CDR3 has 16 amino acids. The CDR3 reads CASTHGQGPHNYGYTF. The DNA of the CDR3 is TGTGCCAGCACCCACGGACAGGGACCTCATAACTATGGCTACACCTTC.